These 5 T cell receptor beta chains originate from one sample sequenced in a study of OX40 agonist ivuxolimab in advanced cancers. The assay was immunoSEQ multiplex PCR, and TCRdb's table has in-frame clones only and misses some. The sample shows some 74,000 clones, 86% of them seen only once. Sample: CD4+ or CD8+ T cells sorted from blood, taken in a trial of the OX40 agonist ivuxolimab. Receptor source: an adult with an advanced solid tumor such as melanoma, head and neck, liver or kidney cancer.

The chain is built from TRBV5-8 and TRBJ2-1; D is undetermined. Deletions cut 1 base from V and 0 bases from J, with 11 bases between. The CDR3 loop spans 16 amino acids. From germline, CDR1 is SGHTS and CDR2 YDEGEE. The CDR3 sequence is CASSLRLTSSYNEQFF. The CDR3 DNA is TGTGCCAGCAGCTTGCGCCTTACCAGCTCCTACAATGAGCAGTTCTTC.

The genes are TRBV19 and TRBJ1-1; no reliable D call. CDR1 LNHDA and CDR2 SQIVND come from the germline V gene (reference sequence). The CDR3 is 16 residues long. The V gene lost 0 bases and the J gene lost 0 bases, with 11 bases spanning the gap. The CDR3 here is CASSIDGYAMNTEAFF. For the CDR3, the DNA is TGTGCCAGTAGTATAGATGGATACGCCATGAACACTGAAGCTTTCTTT. Supplemented by reference TRBV19 and TRBJ1-1, the full variable domain reads DGGITQSPKYLFRKEGQNVTLSCEQNLNHDAMYWYRQDPGQGLRLIYYSQIVNDFQKGDIAEGYSVSREKKESFPLTVTSAQKNPTAFYLCASSIDGYAMNTEAFFGQGTRLTVV.

V gene TRBV19 combines with J gene TRBJ1-3; the match to TRBD1 covers 8 bases. The germline CDR1 and CDR2 sequences are LNHDA and SQIVND (reference sequence). The junction had 4 bases not matched to a gene; V was cut back by 4 bases and J by 2 bases. The CDR3 loop spans 15 amino acids. CDR3 in amino acids: CASSRGQGAGNTIYF. The CDR3 DNA reads as TGTGCCAGTAGTAGAGGACAGGGCGCTGGAAACACCATATATTTT.

The rearrangement joins TRBV5-1 to TRBJ1-3; D not certain. With 0 bases removed from V and 9 bases from J, the gap between germline ends came to 10 bases. This CDR3 has 13 amino acids. CDR1 SGHRS and CDR2 YFSETQ come from the germline V gene. CDR3 sequence: CASSLAGLSTIYF. CDR3 in DNA: TGCGCCAGCAGCTTGGCCGGGCTAAGCACCATATATTTT.

V usage is TRBV7-9 and J usage is TRBJ2-2; no firm D call. CDR1 and CDR2 (germline): SEHNR, FQNEAQ (reference sequence). V was cut by 4 bases and J by 4 bases, with 4 bases left in between. There are 12 residues in the CDR3. CDR3 residues: CASSSLTGELFF. The DNA of the CDR3 is TGTGCCAGCAGCTCACTCACCGGGGAGCTGTTTTTT.